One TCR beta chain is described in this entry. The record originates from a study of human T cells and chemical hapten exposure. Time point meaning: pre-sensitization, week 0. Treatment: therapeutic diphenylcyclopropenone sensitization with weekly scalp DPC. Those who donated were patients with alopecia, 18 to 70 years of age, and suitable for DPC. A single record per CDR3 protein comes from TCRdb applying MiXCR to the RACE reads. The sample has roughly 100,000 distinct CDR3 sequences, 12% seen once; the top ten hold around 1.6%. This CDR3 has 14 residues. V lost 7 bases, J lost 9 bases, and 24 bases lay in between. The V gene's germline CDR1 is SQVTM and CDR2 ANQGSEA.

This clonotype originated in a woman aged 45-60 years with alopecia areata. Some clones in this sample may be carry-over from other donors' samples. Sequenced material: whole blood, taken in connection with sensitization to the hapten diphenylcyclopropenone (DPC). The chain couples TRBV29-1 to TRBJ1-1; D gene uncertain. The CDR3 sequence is CSALEEAWGFKAFF. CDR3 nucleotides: TGCAGCGCCCTAGAAGAAGCTTGGGGATTCAAAGCTTTCTTT.